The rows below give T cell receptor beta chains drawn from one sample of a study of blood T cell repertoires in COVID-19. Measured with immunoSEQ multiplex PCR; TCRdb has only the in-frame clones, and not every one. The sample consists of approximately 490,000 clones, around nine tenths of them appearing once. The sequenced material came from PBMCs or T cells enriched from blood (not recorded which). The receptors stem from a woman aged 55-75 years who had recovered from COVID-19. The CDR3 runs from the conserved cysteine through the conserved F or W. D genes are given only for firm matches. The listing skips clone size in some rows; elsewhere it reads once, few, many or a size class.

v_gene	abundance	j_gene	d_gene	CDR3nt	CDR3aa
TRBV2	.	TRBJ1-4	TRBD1	TGTGCCAGCAACAAATTAGGGACAGCGAGTACCGCAACTAATGAAAAACTGTTTTTT	CASNKLGTASTATNEKLFF
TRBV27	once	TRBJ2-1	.	TGTGCCAGCAGTTTAAGCTGGAGCTCCTACAATGAGCAGTTCTTC	CASSLSWSSYNEQFF
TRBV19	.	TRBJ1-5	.	TGTGCCAGTAGGCAGGGTGATCAGCCCCAGCATTTT	CASRQGDQPQHF
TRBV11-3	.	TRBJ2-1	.	TGTGCCAGCAGCCCAGGTGGGAGTGAGCAGTTCTTC	CASSPGGSEQFF
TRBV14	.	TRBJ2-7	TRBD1	TGTGCCAGCAGCCAAGTGGGGACAGGGGCCTACGAGCAGTACTTC	CASSQVGTGAYEQYF
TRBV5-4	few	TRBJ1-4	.	TGTGCCAGCAGTTGGGGCAGGGGTAATGAAAAACTGTTTTTT	CASSWGRGNEKLFF
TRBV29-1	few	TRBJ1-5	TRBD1	TGCAGCGCTGGACAGGGGGGCAATCAGCCCCAGCATTTT	CSAGQGGNQPQHF
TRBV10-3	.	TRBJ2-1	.	TGTGCCATCAGTCCTCGGACAACTGAGCAGTTCTTC	CAISPRTTEQFF
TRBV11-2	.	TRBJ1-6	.	TGTGCCAGCAGCTTACGGGTCACGAATAATTCACCCCTCCACTTT	CASSLRVTNNSPLHF
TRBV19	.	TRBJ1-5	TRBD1	TGTGCCAGTAGTTCATCCACAGGGGCGAGCAATCAGCCCCAGCATTTT	CASSSSTGASNQPQHF
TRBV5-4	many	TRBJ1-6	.	TGTGCCAGCAGCCTACAGGGTAAACTCTACTCACCCCTCCACTTT	CASSLQGKLYSPLHF
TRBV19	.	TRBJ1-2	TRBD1	TGTGCCAGTAGGATCGGACAGGGCGGGAACTATGGCTACACCTTC	CASRIGQGGNYGYTF
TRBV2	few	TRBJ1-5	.	TGTGCCAGCAGCGTCCTCGGACAGTATAGCAATCAGCCCCAGCATTTT	CASSVLGQYSNQPQHF
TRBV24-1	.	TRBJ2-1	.	TGTGCCACCAGTGATTTCCTGTACAATGAGCAGTTCTTC	CATSDFLYNEQFF
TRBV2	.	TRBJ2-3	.	TGTGCCAGCAGTGATTGGCTCTCCACAGATACGCAGTATTTT	CASSDWLSTDTQYF
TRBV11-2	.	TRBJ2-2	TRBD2	TGTGCCAGCAGGTCACTAGCGGGGGGTAGAACCGGGGAGCTGTTTTTT	CASRSLAGGRTGELFF
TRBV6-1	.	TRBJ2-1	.	TGTGCCAGCAGTGAAGCCATTGAGCAGTTCTTC	CASSEAIEQFF
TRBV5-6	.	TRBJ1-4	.	TGTGCCAGCACGGACAGATCAAAATGGGGTGAAAAACTGTTTTTT	CASTDRSKWGEKLFF
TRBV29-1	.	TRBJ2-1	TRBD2	TGCAGCGGCGGGACTAGCGGGGTAGGTGAGCAGTTCTTC	CSGGTSGVGEQFF
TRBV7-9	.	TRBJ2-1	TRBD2	TGTGCCAGCAGCCGTAGCTTCAGCGGGGGGGAGAGCTCCTACAATGAGCAGTTCTTC	CASSRSFSGGESSYNEQFF
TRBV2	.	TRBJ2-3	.	TGTGCCAGCAGTCGGTCAGGGTCGGCAGATACGCAGTATTTT	CASSRSGSADTQYF
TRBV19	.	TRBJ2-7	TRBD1	TGTGCCAGTAGTATCGGGACAGGGTACTACGAGCAGTACTTC	CASSIGTGYYEQYF
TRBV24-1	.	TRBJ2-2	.	TGTGCCACCAGTGATCCGGTCGACACCGGGGAGCTGTTTTTT	CATSDPVDTGELFF
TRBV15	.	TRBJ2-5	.	TGTGCCACCAGCAGAGGTACAGGGTACATGGAGACCCAGTACTTC	CATSRGTGYMETQYF
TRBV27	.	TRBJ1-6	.	TGTGCCAGCAGACTCCGGGACAATAATTCACCCCTCCACTTT	CASRLRDNNSPLHF
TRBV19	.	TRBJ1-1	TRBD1	TGTGCCAGTAGCCAAGGGCCGGGACAGGGGGCAAAAACTGAAGCTTTCTTT	CASSQGPGQGAKTEAFF
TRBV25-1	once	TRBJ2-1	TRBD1	TGTGCCAGCAGTGAACCGGGACAGGAGCAGTTCTTC	CASSEPGQEQFF
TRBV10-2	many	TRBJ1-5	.	TGCGCCAGTAGGGGTGTGAGCAATCAGCCCCAGCATTTT	CASRGVSNQPQHF
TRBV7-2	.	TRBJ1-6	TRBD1	TGTGCCAGCAGCTTAGCACAGGGGGCCCGTTCACCCCTCCACTTT	CASSLAQGARSPLHF
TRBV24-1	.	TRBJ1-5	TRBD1	TGTGCCACCAGTGATATACAGGGGGCTCAGCCCCAGCATTTT	CATSDIQGAQPQHF
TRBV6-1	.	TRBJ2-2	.	TGTGCCAGCAGTGATTCTGTGAACACCGGGGAGCTGTTTTTT	CASSDSVNTGELFF
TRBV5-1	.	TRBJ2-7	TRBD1	TGCGCCAGCAGCTTAATCCGAGGGACAGGGTACTACGAGCAGTACTTC	CASSLIRGTGYYEQYF
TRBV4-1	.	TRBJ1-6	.	TGCGCCAGCAGCCAAGATGTTCGGAGCTCCTATAATTCACCCCTCCACTTT	CASSQDVRSSYNSPLHF
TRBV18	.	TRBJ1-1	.	TGTGCCAGCTCACCCGAACTCAGGGCCACGAACACTGAAGCTTTCTTT	CASSPELRATNTEAFF
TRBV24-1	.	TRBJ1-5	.	TGTGCCACCAGCCCAGGCGGCAATCAGCCCCAGCATTTT	CATSPGGNQPQHF
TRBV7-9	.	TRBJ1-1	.	TGTGCCAGCATCCCCCAGGGGAACCTGGGTAACACTGAAGCTTTCTTT	CASIPQGNLGNTEAFF
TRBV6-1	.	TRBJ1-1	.	TGTGCCAGCAGTGAATACAGGGACACTGAAGCTTTCTTT	CASSEYRDTEAFF
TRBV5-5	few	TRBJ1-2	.	TGTGCCAGCAGCACGCCGTATGACAGCCGGAATCGCTACACCTTC	CASSTPYDSRNRYTF
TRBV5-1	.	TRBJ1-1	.	TGCGCCAGCAGCTTGGGTGGCGGGAAAGCTTTCTTT	CASSLGGGKAFF
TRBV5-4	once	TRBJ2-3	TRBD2	TGTGCCAGCAGCTTGGGGACTAGCGCTAGCACAGATACGCAGTATTTT	CASSLGTSASTDTQYF
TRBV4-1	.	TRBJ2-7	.	TGCGCCAGCAGCCAAGTCGGGACTGCCTACGAGCAGTACTTC	CASSQVGTAYEQYF
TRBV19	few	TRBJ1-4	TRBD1	TGTGCCAGTAGGGACAGGGGAGAAATTGGTGAAAAACTGTTTTTT	CASRDRGEIGEKLFF
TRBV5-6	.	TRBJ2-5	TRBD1	TGTGCCAGCAGCCTTCCGGGACAGGGCTGGGAGACCCAGTACTTC	CASSLPGQGWETQYF
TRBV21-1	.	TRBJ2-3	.	TGTGCCAGCAGTCTCAGGGGGCACAGCACAGATACGCAGTATTTT	CASSLRGHSTDTQYF
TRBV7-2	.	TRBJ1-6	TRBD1	TGTGCCAGCAGCCCTTGGACAGGGGGAAGTTCACCCCTCCACTTT	CASSPWTGGSSPLHF
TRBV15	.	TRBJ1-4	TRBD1	TGTGCCACCAGCAGGGACAGGGGGCGAGGTGAAAAACTGTTTTTT	CATSRDRGRGEKLFF
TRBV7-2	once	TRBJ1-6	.	TGTGCCAGCAGGTCGGGGGGGGGTAATTCACCCCTCCACTTT	CASRSGGGNSPLHF
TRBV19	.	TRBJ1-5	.	TGTGCCAGTACCACAGGCGCCTATAGCAATCAGCCCCAGCATTTT	CASTTGAYSNQPQHF
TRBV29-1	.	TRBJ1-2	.	TGCAGCGTTGAACAGGGGCAGGGCTATGGCTACACCTTC	CSVEQGQGYGYTF
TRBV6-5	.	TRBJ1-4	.	TGTGCCAGCGGCCCCAGGGGTACTAATGAAAAACTGTTTTTT	CASGPRGTNEKLFF
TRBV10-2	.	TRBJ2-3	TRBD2	TGCGCCAGCAAACCCCCGGGACTAGCGGGGGTGAAAGATACGCAGTATTTT	CASKPPGLAGVKDTQYF
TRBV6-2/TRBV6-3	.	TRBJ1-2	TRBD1	TGTGCCAGCAGTTACGACAGGACAGGGGTGAACTATGGCTACACCTTC	CASSYDRTGVNYGYTF
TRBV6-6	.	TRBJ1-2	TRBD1	TGTGCCAGCAGTTACAAGACAGGGGGCAACTATGGCTACACCTTC	CASSYKTGGNYGYTF